The table lists the clone carrying this T cell receptor (beta chain) with many counts. Its antigen is currently unknown. The data originate from a study of human T cells and chemical hapten exposure. In the study overall: Chiefly female patients presented with alopecia areata, totalis or universalis. Small pooled library volume differences chiefly drove per-sample TCR yield variation. Points from the study as a whole: Following DPC sensitization, TCRs present above 1 in 1000 frequency showed no change.

As for time point: patch test 3, about 24 weeks after DPC sensitization. Treatment specified: therapeutic diphenylcyclopropenone sensitization with weekly scalp DPC. Patch tests were applied only after blood draws. V lost 4 bases to trimming and J lost 7 bases, with 15 bases between them. The CDR3 covers 14 residues. The V gene's germline CDR1 is SGHRS and CDR2 YFSETQ. One entry per CDR3 protein results from TCRdb running MiXCR on the RACE reads. The data contain just over 70,000 distinct CDR3 sequences, roughly 11% of them singletons. This receptor was taken from a woman between 45 and 65 years old with alopecia areata. Some clones in this sample may be carry-over from other donors' samples. J is TRBJ1-5 and V is TRBV5-1; tentative D call: TRBD1 (5 bases). Sequences were derived from whole blood, sampled in connection with sensitization to the hapten diphenylcyclopropenone (DPC). The CDR3 region is CASSSGTGEQPQHF. The DNA for the CDR3 is TGCGCCAGCAGCAGTGGGACGGGAGAACAGCCCCAGCATTTT.